The 5 T cell receptor beta chains below all came from one sample that was sequenced in a study of cytomegalovirus exposure and HLA in healthy donors. In the PCR, 60 Vbeta and 13 Jbeta primers were used. The assay was immunoSEQ multiplex PCR, and TCRdb's table has in-frame clones only and misses some. Its table lists around 51,000 clones. Sequencing was carried out using PBMCs. The receptors stem from a middle-aged woman in good health and CMV-seronegative.

The chain carries TRBV19 and TRBJ1-1; 7 nucleotides line up with TRBD1. V was clipped by 5 bases and J by 4 bases; unmatched bases: 7. Germline lookup yields CDR1 LNHDA and CDR2 SQIVND (reference sequence). The CDR3 contains 14 residues. The CDR3 is CASSGRQGSTEAFF. CDR3 nucleotides: TGTGCCAGTAGTGGGAGACAGGGAAGCACTGAAGCTTTCTTT.

The chain combines TRBV19 with TRBJ2-1; 9 bases fit TRBD2. The germline CDR1 and CDR2 sequences are LNHDA and SQIVND (reference sequence). With 5 bases clipped from V and 7 bases from J, the junction kept 15 bases outside the gene matches. The CDR3 is made up of 17 amino acids. CDR3 coding DNA: TGTGCCAGTAGTGGGGGAGTTGGGCGGGAGGGTGATAATGAGCAGTTCTTC. Residues: CASSGGVGREGDNEQFF.

The CDR3 loop reads CASSPGTGAYGYTF. CDR3 nucleotides: TGTGCCAGCTCCCCCGGGACAGGGGCCTATGGCTACACCTTC. The chain couples TRBV18 to TRBJ1-2; 10 bases match TRBD1. V trimming: 6 bases; J trimming: 4 bases; junction bases outside the gene matches: 5. Germline CDR1 is KGHSH and CDR2 is LQKENI. This CDR3 contains 14 residues.

V gene TRBV6-5 combines with J gene TRBJ2-3, with 8 positions matching TRBD1. Trimming took 0 bases from V and 0 from J; bases not matched to a gene: 2. Germline CDR1 is MNHEY and CDR2 is SVGAGI. This CDR3 spans 16 amino acids. The CDR3 sequence: CASSYSRTGSTDTQYF. The CDR3 DNA sequence: TGTGCCAGCAGTTACTCTCGGACAGGGAGCACAGATACGCAGTATTTT.

V usage is TRBV7-3 and J usage is TRBJ2-1, with TRBD2 as a possible D gene (5 bases). CDR1 SGHTA and CDR2 FQGTGA come from the germline V gene. The CDR3 extends over 19 amino acids. Trimming took off 1 base at V and 5 bases at J, with 24 bases between the two ends. The CDR3 DNA is TGTGCCAGCAGCTTAAGGGCGTTGGTGGAGGCAGGAGACGACAATGAGCAGTTCTTC. It encodes CASSLRALVEAGDDNEQFF.